Sequencing of this TCR beta chain was carried out in a study of blood T cell repertoires in COVID-19. Turning to the study itself: From the United States, Italy and Spain came samples of acute and convalescent COVID-19. PBMCs, B-cell-depleted T cells, or T cells were the source of the cDNA or gDNA that made up the material.

Seattle patients were enrolled while actively infected and followed longitudinally. In the authors' workflow: Nucleated cell number was recorded as an estimate derived from reference gene primer amplification. The repertoire was sequenced with immunoSEQ multiplex PCR; TCRdb's copy has only in-frame clones and lacks some. D and trimming come from the DNA, and the V and J calls and clone size come from that table. The repertoire consists of a few hundred thousand clones, with approximately 85% occurring once and the leading ten covering 0.87%. V gave up 2 bases and J gave up 10 bases; unmatched junction bases: 4. From germline, CDR1 is SNHLY and CDR2 FYNNEI. The length of the CDR3 is 14 residues.

The chain uses TRBV2 and TRBJ2-1; 11 nucleotides align to TRBD2. Material: peripheral blood. The sequence was collected from a human donor with COVID-19, enrolled during active disease. The donor label of this sample is uncertain. CDR3 sequence reads: CASSERLAGGEQFF. The CDR3 DNA reads TGTGCCAGCAGTGAAAGGCTAGCGGGAGGAGAGCAGTTCTTC.